This TCR beta chain comes out of a study of blood T cell repertoires in COVID-19. Study in general: In each case, the material was cDNA or gDNA derived from T cells, B-cell-depleted T cells, or PBMCs.

The protocol was immunoSEQ multiplex PCR, while the TCRdb copy is restricted to in-frame clones and leaves out a portion. The sample records roughly 300,000 clones, approximately 85% being singletons. This CDR3 region has 14 residues. Trimming removed 5 bases from V and 0 bases from J, with 10 bases in between. Germline CDR1 and CDR2: SGHTA and FQGTGA. The chain employs TRBV7-3 and TRBJ2-5, with a weak D call TRBD2 (6 bases). The specimen was peripheral blood. This clonotype originated in a woman between 50 and 59 years old with acute or convalescent COVID-19. The CDR3 DNA reads TGTGCCAGCAGCCTTAGCGGAAACCAAGAGACCCAGTACTTC. This sequence encodes CASSLSGNQETQYF.